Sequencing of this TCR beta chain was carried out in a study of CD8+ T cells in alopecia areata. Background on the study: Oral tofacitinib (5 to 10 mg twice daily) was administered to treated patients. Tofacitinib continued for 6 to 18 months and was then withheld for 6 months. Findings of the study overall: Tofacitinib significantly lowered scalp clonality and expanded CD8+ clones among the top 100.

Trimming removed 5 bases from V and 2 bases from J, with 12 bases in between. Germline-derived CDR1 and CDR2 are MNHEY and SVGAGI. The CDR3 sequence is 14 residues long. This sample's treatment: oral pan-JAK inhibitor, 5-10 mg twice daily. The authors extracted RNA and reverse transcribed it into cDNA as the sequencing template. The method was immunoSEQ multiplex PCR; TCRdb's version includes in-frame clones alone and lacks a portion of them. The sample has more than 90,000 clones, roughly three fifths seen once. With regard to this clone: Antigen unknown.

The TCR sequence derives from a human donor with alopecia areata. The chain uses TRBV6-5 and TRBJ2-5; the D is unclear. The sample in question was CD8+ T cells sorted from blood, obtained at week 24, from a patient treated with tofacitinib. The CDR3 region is CASSPRLPQETQYF. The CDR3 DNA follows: TGTGCCAGCAGTCCCCGACTCCCACAAGAGACCCAGTACTTC.